The entry below describes one T cell receptor (beta chain). One entry per CDR3 protein results from TCRdb running MiXCR on the 5' RACE reads. In the table there are tens of thousands of distinct CDR3 sequences, more than 25% of which are singletons. CDR1 is SGHTA, CDR2 FQGNSA, per germline. CDR3 length: 14 amino acids. V dropped 1 base and J dropped 6 bases, with 9 bases sitting between them. The sequenced material came from tumor-infiltrating memory CD4+ T cells sorted from the breast tumor. Stated subset: memory CD4+ T cells, CD4+CD45RO+CD25-. This receptor was taken from a female donor with breast cancer. The genes are TRBV7-2 and TRBJ2-2; D not resolved. The CDR3 coding sequence is TGTGCCAGCAGCTTAGAATCCTGGGCCGGGGAGCTGTTTTTT. This encodes CASSLESWAGELFF.